The 23 T cell receptor beta chains reported below all come from one sample, sequenced in a study of blood T cell repertoires in COVID-19. Produced via immunoSEQ multiplex PCR; TCRdb's table is partial and in-frame only. The data hold roughly 260,000 clones, with approximately 90% observed a single time. The sequenced sample consisted of peripheral blood. These TCRs come from a woman between 45 and 65 years old who had recovered from COVID-19.

V gene TRBV6-5 combines with J gene TRBJ1-3; TRBD1 is a possible D gene (6 bases). Germline V gene lookup returns CDR1 MNHEY and CDR2 SVGAGI. V lost 6 bases and J 3 bases, leaving 12 bases between the germline ends. The CDR3 covers 14 residues. The CDR3 reads CASSSNRVGNTIYF. The DNA of the CDR3 is TGTGCCAGCAGCTCGAACAGGGTTGGAAACACCATATATTTT.

A single count supports this clone. The rearrangement links TRBV28 to TRBJ1-5; D is undetermined. The CDR3 contains 13 residues. Germline V gives CDR1 MDHEN, CDR2 SYDVKM. Between the trimmed V and J ends, which lost 5 bases and 6 bases, there was a span of 11 bases. The CDR3 sequence is CASSPPQVQPQHF. The CDR3 region has the DNA TGTGCCAGCAGTCCCCCACAAGTTCAGCCCCAGCATTTT.

The V gene is TRBV18, the J gene TRBJ1-1; D gene unclear. The CDR3 runs 13 residues. Trimming pared 1 base from V and 4 bases from J, leaving 7 bases between. From germline, CDR1 is KGHSH and CDR2 LQKENI. CDR3 residues: CASSPLASTEAFF. CDR3 nucleotide sequence: TGTGCCAGCTCACCACTCGCTAGCACTGAAGCTTTCTTT.

V is TRBV9 and J is TRBJ2-2; D perhaps matches TRBD1 (7 bases). The ends were cut back, 5 bases at V and 0 bases at J, with 11 bases in the middle. The CDR3 consists of 15 residues. The germline CDR1 and CDR2 sequences are SGDLS and YYNGEE. This chain's CDR3 is CASREGAANTGELFF. CDR3 DNA sequence: TGTGCCAGCAGGGAGGGGGCGGCGAACACCGGGGAGCTGTTTTTT.

V usage is TRBV5-1 and J usage is TRBJ1-2, with no clear D. Germline-derived CDR1 and CDR2 are SGHRS and YFSETQ. CDR3 size: 15 residues. V was cut by 0 bases and J by 4 bases, with 13 bases left in between. CDR3 loop: CASSLASEGSYGYTF. Here the CDR3 DNA reads TGCGCCAGCAGCTTGGCATCTGAGGGTAGCTATGGCTACACCTTC.

The chain uses TRBV27 and TRBJ2-7, with 7 nucleotides matching TRBD2. Germline CDR1 reads MNHEY; CDR2 reads SMNVEV (reference sequence). The length of the CDR3 is 15 residues. Trimming cost V 6 bases and J 5 bases; bases outside gene matches: 13. The CDR3 region has the DNA TGTGCCAGCAGCTTTTTGGGCGGGAGTAGCAACGAGCAGTACTTC. Translating gives CASSFLGGSSNEQYF.

Worth noting for this clone: Other DNA sequences of this sample code for an identical CDR3. The chain recombines TRBV9 with TRBJ2-2, with D possibly being TRBD1 (5 bases). CDR1 is SGDLS, CDR2 YYNGEE, per germline. The CDR3 is made up of 15 amino acids. Trimming stripped 0 bases from V and 1 base from J, with 7 bases between. The CDR3 here is CASSVEGVNTGELFF. The DNA for the CDR3 is TGTGCCAGCAGCGTAGAAGGGGTGAACACCGGGGAGCTGTTTTTT.

The genes are TRBV2 and TRBJ1-1; D not resolved. The V end was cut by 3 bases, the J end by 1 base, with 9 bases between. Germline V gives CDR1 SNHLY, CDR2 FYNNEI. The CDR3 is 14 residues long. CDR3 nucleotide sequence: TGTGCCAGCAGTGATTGGGCAGGGAACACTGAAGCTTTCTTT. As protein: CASSDWAGNTEAFF.

The V and J genes are TRBV19 and TRBJ1-1, with D perhaps TRBD1 (6 bases). The CDR3 is made up of 15 amino acids. CDR1 LNHDA and CDR2 SQIVND come from the germline V gene (reference sequence). V lost 8 bases and J 0 bases, leaving 16 bases between the germline ends. This CDR3 is CASPKTGAMNTEAFF. The CDR3 nucleotides read TGTGCCAGTCCTAAGACAGGAGCAATGAACACTGAAGCTTTCTTT.

This clone was counted only a few times. V is TRBV11-2 and J is TRBJ2-5, with 7 nucleotides matching TRBD2. The germline CDR1 and CDR2 sequences are SGHAT and FQNNGV. The junction had 9 bases not matched to a gene; V was cut back by 3 bases and J by 5 bases. The CDR3 loop spans 15 amino acids. DNA of the CDR3: TGTGCCAGCAGCTTTTGGGGCGGGAGTAGGGAGACCCAGTACTTC. As protein: CASSFWGGSRETQYF. The variable domain in full, with the rest retrieved from reference TRBV11-2 and TRBJ2-5, is EAGVAQSPRYKIIEKRQSVAFWCNPISGHATLYWYQQILGQGPKLLIQFQNNGVVDDSQLPKDRFSAERLKGVDSTLKIQPAKLEDSAVYLCASSFWGGSRETQYFGPGTRLLVL.

This rearrangement joins TRBV28 to TRBJ1-2; 7 nucleotides line up with TRBD1. The CDR3 length is 13 residues. Per the germline V gene, CDR1 is MDHEN and CDR2 is SYDVKM. J lost 2 bases, V lost 5 bases, and 2 bases had no gene match. CDR3 bases: TGTGCCAGCAGTCAGGGACAGAACTATGGCTACACCTTC. Residues: CASSQGQNYGYTF.

This chain uses TRBV6-2 or TRBV6-3 with TRBJ1-2, with 11 nucleotides matching TRBD1. V was pared by 5 bases and J by 6 bases, with 8 bases of the junction left unmatched. The CDR3 covers 15 residues. In germline, CDR1 is MNHEY, CDR2 SVGEGT. The CDR3 loop is CASSNPPGQGDGYTF. CDR3 coding DNA: TGTGCCAGCAGTAACCCCCCGGGACAGGGGGATGGCTACACCTTC.

This clone was seen more than once but under ten times. The chain links TRBV30 to TRBJ2-1; D perhaps matches TRBD1 (6 bases). This CDR3 spans 15 amino acids. Trimming pared 1 base from V and 3 bases from J, leaving 13 bases between. Germline V gene sequence: CDR1 GTSNPN, CDR2 SVGIG (reference sequence). The CDR3 here is CAWSEGHPNYNEQFF. As DNA, the CDR3 is TGTGCCTGGAGTGAGGGACACCCAAACTACAATGAGCAGTTCTTC.

The chain couples TRBV4-1 to TRBJ2-3, with a possible D match to TRBD2 (5 bases). From germline, CDR1 is MGHRA and CDR2 YSYEKL. The CDR3 length is 15 residues. Trimming pared 1 base from V and 1 base from J, leaving 9 bases between. The CDR3 DNA follows: TGCGCCAGCAGCCAAGCCCTAGCCCGCACAGATACGCAGTATTTT. Translation: CASSQALARTDTQYF.

The V and J genes are TRBV27 and TRBJ2-7, with D perhaps TRBD2 (6 bases). This CDR3 is 13 amino acids long. Germline V lookup: CDR1 MNHEY, CDR2 SMNVEV (reference sequence). The V end was cut by 8 bases, the J end by 0 bases, with 11 bases between. In nucleotides, the CDR3 is TGTGCCAGCGGTCCGGGACTCTCCTACGAGCAGTACTTC. Translated, it gives CASGPGLSYEQYF.

The CDR3 nucleotides read TGTGCCACCAGTGATGCGACAGGGCCAGCCTACGAGCAGTACTTC. Translating it yields CATSDATGPAYEQYF. V and J are TRBV24-1 and TRBJ2-7; TRBD1 matches at 7 bases. The V gene's germline CDR1 is KGHDR and CDR2 SFDVKD. The CDR3 runs 15 residues. The junction had 6 bases not matched to a gene; V was cut back by 3 bases and J by 2 bases.

This clone was counted only a few times. The V call is TRBV5-4, the J call TRBJ1-1; 10 bases are shared with TRBD1. The germline V gene has CDR1 SGHNT and CDR2 YYREEE (reference sequence). CDR3 length: 16 residues. V dropped 0 bases and J dropped 0; count of bases not matched to a gene: 2. CDR3 coding DNA: TGTGCCAGCAGCTTGGGACAGGGGGCCATGAACACTGAAGCTTTCTTT. Protein: CASSLGQGAMNTEAFF.

The chain couples TRBV11-3 to TRBJ2-2; 8 nucleotides line up with TRBD2. The CDR3 is made up of 17 amino acids. V lost 5 bases, J lost 2 bases, and 10 bases stayed unmatched. Germline V lookup: CDR1 SGHNT, CDR2 YENEEA. The CDR3: CASSPRRGGHNTGELFF. The CDR3 bases are TGTGCCAGCAGCCCGCGCCGGGGGGGCCACAACACCGGGGAGCTGTTTTTT.

This chain uses TRBV6-5 with TRBJ1-1, with no clear D. Germline CDR1 MNHEY, CDR2 SVGAGI. V lost 6 bases and J lost 0, with 14 bases in between. This CDR3 contains 15 residues. CDR3 amino acids: CASSRARLLNTEAFF. CDR3 DNA sequence: TGTGCCAGCAGCCGGGCGAGACTATTGAACACTGAAGCTTTCTTT.

This clone was found a few times. V is TRBV7-2 and J is TRBJ1-6; 7 nucleotides agree with TRBD1. The germline V gene has CDR1 SGHTA and CDR2 FQGNSA. The CDR3 runs 17 residues. V dropped 0 bases and J dropped 7; count of bases not matched to a gene: 9. In DNA form, the CDR3 reads TGTGCCAGCAGCTTAGCACAGACAGGGATAGGCAATTCACCCCTCCACTTT. Protein sequence: CASSLAQTGIGNSPLHF.

This clone has only one observation. This chain uses TRBV6-5 with TRBJ2-7; 8 bases align to TRBD2. CDR1 and CDR2 (germline): MNHEY, SVGAGI. This CDR3 region has 15 residues. Trimming removed 2 bases from V and 5 bases from J; junction bases left unmatched: 8. The CDR3 loop reads CASSYVREGLDEQYF. CDR3 sequence (DNA): TGTGCCAGCAGTTACGTCCGGGAGGGCCTTGACGAGCAGTACTTC.

The genes are TRBV12-3 or TRBV12-4 and TRBJ1-1; possible D gene TRBD1, 5 bases. V shed 1 base and J shed 9 bases, with 12 bases lying between them. CDR3 length equals 13 residues. The CDR3 is CASSLVFQGKAFF. In DNA form, the CDR3 reads TGTGCCAGCAGTTTAGTGTTTCAGGGTAAAGCTTTCTTT.

The rearrangement links TRBV4-1 to TRBJ2-1; D is unresolved. Germline CDR1 is MGHRA and CDR2 is YSYEKL. Deletions cut 1 base from V and 10 bases from J, with 14 bases between. The CDR3 loop spans 14 amino acids. The CDR3, as DNA: TGCGCCAGCAGCCAAGGCTCCTTTACCCGGGAGCAGTTCTTC. This codes for CASSQGSFTREQFF.